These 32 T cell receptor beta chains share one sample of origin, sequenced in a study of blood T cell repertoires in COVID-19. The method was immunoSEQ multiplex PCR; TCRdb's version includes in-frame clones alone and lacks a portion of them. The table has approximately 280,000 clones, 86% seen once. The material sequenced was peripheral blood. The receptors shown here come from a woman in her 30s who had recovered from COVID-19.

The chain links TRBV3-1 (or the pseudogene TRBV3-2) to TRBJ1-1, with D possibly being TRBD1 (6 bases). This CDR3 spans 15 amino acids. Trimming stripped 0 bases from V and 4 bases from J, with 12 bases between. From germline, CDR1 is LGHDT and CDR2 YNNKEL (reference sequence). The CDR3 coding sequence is TGTGCCAGCAGCCAAGATGGGGGGGCTGGCACTGAAGCTTTCTTT. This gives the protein CASSQDGGAGTEAFF.

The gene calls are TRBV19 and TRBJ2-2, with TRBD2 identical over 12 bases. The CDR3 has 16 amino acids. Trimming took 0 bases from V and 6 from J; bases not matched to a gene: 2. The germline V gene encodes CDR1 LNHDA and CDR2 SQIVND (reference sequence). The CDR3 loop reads CASSIDASGGAGELFF. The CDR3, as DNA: TGTGCCAGTAGTATAGACGCTAGCGGGGGGGCCGGGGAGCTGTTTTTT. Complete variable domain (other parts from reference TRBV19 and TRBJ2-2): DGGITQSPKYLFRKEGQNVTLSCEQNLNHDAMYWYRQDPGQGLRLIYYSQIVNDFQKGDIAEGYSVSREKKESFPLTVTSAQKNPTAFYLCASSIDASGGAGELFFGEGSRLTVL.

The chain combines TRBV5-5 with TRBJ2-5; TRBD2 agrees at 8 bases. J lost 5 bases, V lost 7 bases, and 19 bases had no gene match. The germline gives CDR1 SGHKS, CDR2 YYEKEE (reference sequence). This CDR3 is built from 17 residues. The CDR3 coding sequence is TGTGCCAGCGTCCCCACAGCATCTCTAGCGGGCGGCGAGACCCAGTACTTC. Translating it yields CASVPTASLAGGETQYF.

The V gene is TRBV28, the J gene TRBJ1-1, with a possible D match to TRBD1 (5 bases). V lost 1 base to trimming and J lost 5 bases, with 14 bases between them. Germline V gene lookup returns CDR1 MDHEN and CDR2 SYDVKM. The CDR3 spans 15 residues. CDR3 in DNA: TGTGCCAGCAGTTTATCTCCCCAGGGAAGAACTGAAGCTTTCTTT. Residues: CASSLSPQGRTEAFF.

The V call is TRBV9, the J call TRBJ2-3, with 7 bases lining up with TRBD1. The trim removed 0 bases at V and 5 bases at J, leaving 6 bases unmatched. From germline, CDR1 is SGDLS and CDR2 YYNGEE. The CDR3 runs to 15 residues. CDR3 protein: CASSVGGGNRDTQYF. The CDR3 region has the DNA TGTGCCAGCAGCGTAGGAGGGGGCAATCGAGATACGCAGTATTTT.

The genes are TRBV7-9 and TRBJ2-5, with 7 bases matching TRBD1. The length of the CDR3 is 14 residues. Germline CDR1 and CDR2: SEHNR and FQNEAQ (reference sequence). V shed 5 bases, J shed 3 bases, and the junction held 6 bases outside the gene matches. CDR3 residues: CASSPGQRKETQYF. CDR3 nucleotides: TGTGCCAGCAGCCCGGGACAGCGCAAAGAGACCCAGTACTTC.

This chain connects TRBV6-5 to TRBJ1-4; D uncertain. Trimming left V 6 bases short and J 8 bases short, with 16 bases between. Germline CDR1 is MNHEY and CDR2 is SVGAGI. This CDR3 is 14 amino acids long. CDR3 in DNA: TGTGCCAGCAGCCACGGTGAGGGTAGGGAAAAACTGTTTTTT. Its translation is CASSHGEGREKLFF.

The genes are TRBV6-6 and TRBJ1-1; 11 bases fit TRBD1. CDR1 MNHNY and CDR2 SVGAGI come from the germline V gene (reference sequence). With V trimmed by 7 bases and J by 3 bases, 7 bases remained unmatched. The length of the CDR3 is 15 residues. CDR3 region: CASTRPGQGDTEAFF. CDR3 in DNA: TGTGCCAGCACTCGCCCGGGACAGGGGGACACTGAAGCTTTCTTT.

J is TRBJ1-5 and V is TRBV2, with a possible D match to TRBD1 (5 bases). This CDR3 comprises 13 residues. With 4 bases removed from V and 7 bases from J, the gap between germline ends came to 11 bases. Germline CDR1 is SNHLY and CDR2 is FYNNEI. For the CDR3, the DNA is TGTGCCAGCAGTGGCCAGGGAGGGCAGCCCCAGCATTTT. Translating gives CASSGQGGQPQHF. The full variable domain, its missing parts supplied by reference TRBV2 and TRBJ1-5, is EPEVTQTPSHQVTQMGQEVILRCVPISNHLYFYWYRQILGQKVEFLVSFYNNEISEKSEIFDDQFSVERPDGSNFTLKIRSTKLEDSAMYFCASSGQGGQPQHFGDGTRLSIL.

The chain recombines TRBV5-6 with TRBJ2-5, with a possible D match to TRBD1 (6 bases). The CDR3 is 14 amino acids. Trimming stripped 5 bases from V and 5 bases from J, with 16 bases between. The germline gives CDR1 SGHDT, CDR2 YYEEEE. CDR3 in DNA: TGTGCCAGCAGACGCAGGGGCAGTTTGGAGACCCAGTACTTC. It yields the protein CASRRRGSLETQYF.

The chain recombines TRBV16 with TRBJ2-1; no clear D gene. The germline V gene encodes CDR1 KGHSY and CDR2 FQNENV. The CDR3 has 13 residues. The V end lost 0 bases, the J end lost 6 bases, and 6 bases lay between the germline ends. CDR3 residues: CASSQSHSNEQFF. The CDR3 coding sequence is TGTGCCAGCAGCCAATCCCATAGCAATGAGCAGTTCTTC.

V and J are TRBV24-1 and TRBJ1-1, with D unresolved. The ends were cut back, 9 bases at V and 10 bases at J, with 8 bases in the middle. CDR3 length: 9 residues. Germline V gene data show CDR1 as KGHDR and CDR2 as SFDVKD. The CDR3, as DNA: TGTGCCACCCCCCTCCCAGCTTTCTTT. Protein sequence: CATPLPAFF.

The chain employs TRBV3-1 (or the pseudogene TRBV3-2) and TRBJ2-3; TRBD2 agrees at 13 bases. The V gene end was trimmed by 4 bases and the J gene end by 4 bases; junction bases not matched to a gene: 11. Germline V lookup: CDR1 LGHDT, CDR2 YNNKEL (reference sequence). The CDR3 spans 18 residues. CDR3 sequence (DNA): TGTGCCAGCAGCCCCTCCCCGACTAGCGGGAGGATCGCAGATACGCAGTATTTT. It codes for CASSPSPTSGRIADTQYF.

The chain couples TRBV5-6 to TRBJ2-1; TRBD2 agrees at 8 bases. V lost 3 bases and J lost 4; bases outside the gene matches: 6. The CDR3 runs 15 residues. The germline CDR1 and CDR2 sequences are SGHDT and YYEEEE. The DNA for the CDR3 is TGTGCCAGCAGCTCCTTGGGACTAGGGTACAATGAGCAGTTCTTC. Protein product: CASSSLGLGYNEQFF.

CDR3 DNA sequence: TGTGCCAGCAGTATCAACAGGGCGTCGGAGCAGTACTTC. Translated, it gives CASSINRASEQYF. The chain couples TRBV2 to TRBJ2-7; a possible D gene is TRBD1 (6 bases). This CDR3 is 13 amino acids long. The germline gives CDR1 SNHLY, CDR2 FYNNEI. V was pared by 5 bases and J by 7 bases, with 15 bases between.

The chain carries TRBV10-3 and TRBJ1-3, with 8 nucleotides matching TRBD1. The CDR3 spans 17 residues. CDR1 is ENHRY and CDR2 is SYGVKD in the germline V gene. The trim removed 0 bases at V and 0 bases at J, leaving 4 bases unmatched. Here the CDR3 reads CAISESGQATSGNTIYF. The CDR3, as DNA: TGTGCCATCAGTGAGTCGGGACAGGCCACCTCTGGAAACACCATATATTTT.

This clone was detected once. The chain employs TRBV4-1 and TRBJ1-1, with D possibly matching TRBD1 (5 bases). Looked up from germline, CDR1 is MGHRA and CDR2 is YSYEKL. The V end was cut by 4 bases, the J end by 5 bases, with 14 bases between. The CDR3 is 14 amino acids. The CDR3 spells CASSPRGEWTEAFF. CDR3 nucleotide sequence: TGCGCCAGCAGCCCTCGGGGGGAGTGGACTGAAGCTTTCTTT.

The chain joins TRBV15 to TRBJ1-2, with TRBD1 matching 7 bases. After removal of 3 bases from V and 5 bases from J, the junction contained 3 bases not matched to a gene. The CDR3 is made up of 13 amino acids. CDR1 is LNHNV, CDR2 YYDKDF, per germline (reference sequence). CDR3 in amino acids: CATSSDREYGYTF. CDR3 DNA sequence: TGTGCCACCAGCAGCGACAGGGAGTATGGCTACACCTTC.

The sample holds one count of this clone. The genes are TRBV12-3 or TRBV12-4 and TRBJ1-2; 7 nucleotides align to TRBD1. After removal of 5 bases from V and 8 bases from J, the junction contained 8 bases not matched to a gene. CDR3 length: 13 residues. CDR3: CASSLLTGTGYTF. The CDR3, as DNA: TGTGCCAGCAGTCTGTTGACAGGGACAGGCTACACCTTC.

CDR3 DNA: TGTGCCAGCAGCTTAACAACGGGGGGAGGTAATCAGCCCCAGCATTTT. As protein: CASSLTTGGGNQPQHF. V usage is TRBV11-2 and J usage is TRBJ1-5; D is perhaps TRBD1 (5 bases). CDR1 is SGHAT and CDR2 is FQNNGV in the germline V gene. Trimming cost V 2 bases and J 4 bases, with 15 bases left between them. There are 16 residues in the CDR3.

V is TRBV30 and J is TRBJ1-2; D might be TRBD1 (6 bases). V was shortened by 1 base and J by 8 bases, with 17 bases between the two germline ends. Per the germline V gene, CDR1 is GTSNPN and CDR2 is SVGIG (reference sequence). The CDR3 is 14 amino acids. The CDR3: CAWSGGHSSRGYTF. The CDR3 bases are TGTGCCTGGAGTGGGGGACACTCCTCGAGAGGCTACACCTTC.

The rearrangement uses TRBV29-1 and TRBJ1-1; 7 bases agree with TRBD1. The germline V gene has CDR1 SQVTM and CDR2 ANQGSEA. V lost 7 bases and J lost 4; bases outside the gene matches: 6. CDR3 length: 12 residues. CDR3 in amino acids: CSARQGPTEAFF. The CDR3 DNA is TGCAGCGCCCGACAGGGACCCACTGAAGCTTTCTTT.

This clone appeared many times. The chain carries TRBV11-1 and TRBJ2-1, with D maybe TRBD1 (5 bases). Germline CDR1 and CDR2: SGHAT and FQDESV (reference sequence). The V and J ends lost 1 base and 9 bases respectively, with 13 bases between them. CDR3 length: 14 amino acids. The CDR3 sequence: CASSLETWGGEQFF. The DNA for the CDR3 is TGTGCCAGCAGCTTAGAGACCTGGGGCGGTGAGCAGTTCTTC.

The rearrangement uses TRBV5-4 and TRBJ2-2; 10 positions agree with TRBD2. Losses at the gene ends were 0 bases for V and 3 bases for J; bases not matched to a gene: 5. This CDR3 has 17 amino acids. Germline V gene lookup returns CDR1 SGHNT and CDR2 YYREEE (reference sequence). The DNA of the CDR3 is TGTGCCAGCAGCTTGGCCGCTAGCGGGAGAGACACCGGGGAGCTGTTTTTT. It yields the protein CASSLAASGRDTGELFF.

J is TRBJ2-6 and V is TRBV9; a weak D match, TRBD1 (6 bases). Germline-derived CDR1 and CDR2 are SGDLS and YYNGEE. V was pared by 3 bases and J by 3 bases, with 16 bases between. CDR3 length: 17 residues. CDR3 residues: CASSASAGVGGANVLTF. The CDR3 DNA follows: TGTGCCAGCAGCGCCTCGGCAGGGGTAGGTGGGGCCAACGTCCTGACTTTC.

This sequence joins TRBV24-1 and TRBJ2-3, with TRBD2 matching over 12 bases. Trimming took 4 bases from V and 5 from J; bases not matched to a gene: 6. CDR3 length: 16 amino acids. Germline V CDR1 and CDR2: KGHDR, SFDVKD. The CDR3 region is CATSEPGLAGGDTQYF. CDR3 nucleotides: TGTGCCACCAGTGAGCCGGGACTAGCGGGTGGAGATACGCAGTATTTT.

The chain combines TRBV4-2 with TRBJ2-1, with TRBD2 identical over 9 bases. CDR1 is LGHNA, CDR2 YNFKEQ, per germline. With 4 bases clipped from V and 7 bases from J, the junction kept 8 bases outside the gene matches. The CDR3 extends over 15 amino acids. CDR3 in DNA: TGTGCCAGCAGCCTGATCGGGCGGGAGGGAAATGAGCAGTTCTTC. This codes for CASSLIGREGNEQFF.

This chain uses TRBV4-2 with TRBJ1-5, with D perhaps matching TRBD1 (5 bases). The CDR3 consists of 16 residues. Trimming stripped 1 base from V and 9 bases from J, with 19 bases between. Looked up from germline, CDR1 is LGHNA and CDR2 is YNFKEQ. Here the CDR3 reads CASSQVQGSLNGPQHF. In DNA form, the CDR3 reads TGTGCCAGCAGCCAAGTCCAGGGATCGTTAAATGGGCCCCAGCATTTT.

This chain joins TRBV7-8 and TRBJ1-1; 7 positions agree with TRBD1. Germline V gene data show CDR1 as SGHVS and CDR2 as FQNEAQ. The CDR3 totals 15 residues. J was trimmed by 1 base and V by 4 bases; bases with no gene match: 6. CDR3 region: CASSSRTGGNTEAFF. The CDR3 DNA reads TGTGCCAGCAGCTCCCGGACAGGAGGGAACACTGAAGCTTTCTTT.

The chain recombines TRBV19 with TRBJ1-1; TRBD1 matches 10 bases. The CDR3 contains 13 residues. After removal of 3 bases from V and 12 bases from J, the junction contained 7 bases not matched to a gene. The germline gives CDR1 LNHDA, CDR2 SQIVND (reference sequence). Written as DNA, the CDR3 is TGTGCCAGTAGTATTGACAGGGGGCCCGGGACTTTCTTT. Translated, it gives CASSIDRGPGTFF.

CDR3 in DNA: TGTGCCGGAGCAGCGAACACTGAAGCTTTCTTT. It specifies CAGAANTEAFF. The J gene is TRBJ1-1, the V gene TRBV30; D gene ambiguous. Looked up from germline, CDR1 is GTSNPN and CDR2 is SVGIG (reference sequence). Trimming removed 8 bases at V and 1 base at J, with 8 bases between. The CDR3 has 11 residues.

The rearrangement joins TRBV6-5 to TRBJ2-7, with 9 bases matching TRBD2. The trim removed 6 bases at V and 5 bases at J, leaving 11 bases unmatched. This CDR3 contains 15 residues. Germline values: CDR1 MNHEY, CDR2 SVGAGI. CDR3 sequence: CASRPWRGGLDEQYF. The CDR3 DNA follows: TGTGCCAGCAGACCCTGGCGGGGGGGCTTGGACGAGCAGTACTTC.